These T cell receptor beta chains were read from a single sample in a study of T cells after yellow fever vaccination. TCRdb recomputed calls from the 5' RACE reads with MiXCR, one row per CDR3 protein. The sample consists of just over 300,000 distinct CDR3 sequences, 3.6% of them appearing once. Sequenced here: PBMCs, sampled on the day of the yellow fever booster vaccination. These receptors were taken from a man between 18 and 29 years old who received the YFV17D yellow fever vaccine. Each CDR3 is given with its conserved first and last residue. A D gene is named only where the DNA matches it firmly. Some rows mark clone size as missing; the rest say once, few, many or name a class of expanded clone.

CDR3aa	CDR3nt	len	j_gene	d_gene	v_gene	abundance
CASSPFPTGITEAFF	TGTGCCAGCAGCCCATTCCCGACAGGGATCACTGAAGCTTTCTTT	15	TRBJ1-1	TRBD1	TRBV7-3	-
CASTPIQGARLDEQFF	TGTGCCAGCACCCCTATACAGGGGGCGAGGCTCGATGAGCAGTTCTTC	16	TRBJ2-1	TRBD1	TRBV12-3/TRBV12-4	many
CSAWVEDTQYF	TGCAGTGCTTGGGTTGAGGATACGCAGTATTTT	11	TRBJ2-3	-	TRBV20-1	few
CDSSHSQAGPMNTEAFF	TGTGACAGCAGCCACTCGCAGGCGGGACCCATGAACACTGAAGCTTTCTTT	17	TRBJ1-1	-	TRBV7-9	-
CASSTTGGPYEQYF	TGTGCCAGCAGTACAACAGGGGGGCCCTACGAGCAGTACTTC	14	TRBJ2-7	TRBD1	TRBV27	-
CASSAWEESTEAFF	TGTGCCAGCAGCGCGTGGGAAGAGAGCACTGAAGCTTTCTTT	14	TRBJ1-1	-	TRBV9	many
CASSYAHNEQFF	TGTGCCAGCAGTTACGCCCACAATGAGCAGTTCTTC	12	TRBJ2-1	-	TRBV6-2/TRBV6-3	many
CASSWGHSSTDTQYF	TGTGCCAGCAGCTGGGGACACTCCAGCACAGATACGCAGTATTTT	15	TRBJ2-3	-	TRBV7-9	many
CASSLAQDPYEQYF	TGTGCCAGCAGCTTAGCGCAGGATCCCTACGAGCAGTACTTC	14	TRBJ2-7	-	TRBV11-2	-
CASTSGGDTQYF	TGTGCCAGCACCTCGGGGGGAGATACGCAGTATTTT	12	TRBJ2-3	TRBD2	TRBV12-3/TRBV12-4	-
CASSLDSSTRDTQYF	TGTGCCAGCAGCTTAGATTCTTCAACCCGGGATACGCAGTATTTT	15	TRBJ2-3	-	TRBV7-2	-
CASRWGAHTGELFF	TGTGCCAGTAGGTGGGGGGCGCACACCGGGGAGCTGTTTTTT	14	TRBJ2-2	-	TRBV27	few
CASTSTDSNQPQHF	TGTGCCAGCACTTCGACCGATAGCAATCAGCCCCAGCATTTT	14	TRBJ1-5	-	TRBV6-6	-
CASSQMTGFNQPQHF	TGTGCCAGCAGCCAAATGACAGGGTTCAATCAGCCCCAGCATTTT	15	TRBJ1-5	TRBD1	TRBV7-6	many
CASSRILRNTEAFF	TGTGCCAGCAGCCGAATACTACGGAACACTGAAGCTTTCTTT	14	TRBJ1-1	-	TRBV6-2/TRBV6-3	many
CASSIAITGTGEEKLFF	TGCGCCAGCAGCATTGCGATAACCGGGACAGGGGAGGAAAAACTGTTTTTT	17	TRBJ1-4	TRBD1	TRBV5-1	many
CATSDWDSADTQYF	TGTGCCACCAGTGATTGGGACAGCGCAGATACGCAGTATTTT	14	TRBJ2-3	TRBD1	TRBV24-1	-
CAITGRVTDTQYF	TGTGCCATCACCGGCAGGGTCACAGATACGCAGTATTTT	13	TRBJ2-3	-	TRBV10-3	many
CSVDGGDGTDTQYF	TGCAGCGTTGACGGGGGGGACGGAACAGATACGCAGTATTTT	14	TRBJ2-3	TRBD2	TRBV29-1	many
CSASRGTDTQYF	TGCAGTGCTAGTCGGGGCACAGATACGCAGTATTTT	12	TRBJ2-3	-	TRBV20-1	many
CASSLGAPSQNYGYTF	TGTGCCAGCAGCTTGGGGGCCCCTTCACAGAACTATGGCTACACCTTC	16	TRBJ1-2	-	TRBV5-4	few
CASRSVIWGTNTGELFF	TGTGCCAGCAGGTCCGTGATATGGGGGACGAACACCGGGGAGCTGTTTTTT	17	TRBJ2-2	-	TRBV7-8	many
CASSEYRELETQYF	TGTGCCAGCAGTGAATATAGGGAGCTGGAGACCCAGTACTTC	14	TRBJ2-5	-	TRBV25-1	few
CSVRGASGPYEQYF	TGCAGCGTGAGGGGTGCTAGCGGGCCCTACGAGCAGTACTTC	14	TRBJ2-7	TRBD2	TRBV29-1	few
CASRQRGGTDTQYF	TGTGCCAGCAGGCAGCGGGGGGGCACAGATACGCAGTATTTT	14	TRBJ2-3	TRBD2	TRBV27	many
CASSGKGPSAASQPQHF	TGTGCCAGCAGCGGGAAAGGACCGAGTGCTGCGAGTCAGCCCCAGCATTTT	17	TRBJ1-5	-	TRBV9	-
CASSSVPGGMSRETQYF	TGCGCCAGCAGTAGCGTTCCCGGGGGGATGTCGAGGGAGACCCAGTACTTC	17	TRBJ2-5	TRBD2	TRBV5-1	many